This T cell receptor beta chain derives from a study of cytotoxic CD8 clonotypes in ibrutinib-treated CLL (dated by TCRdb to about 2021). Background on the whole study: The cohort had over ten relapsed/refractory and about 15 treatment-naive patients; 17 were IGHV unmutated. Responses were partial in roughly 24 patients and complete in 2; after median around 72 months follow-up, about 14 stayed in remission and some twelve progressed. Response samples were taken after a median of approximately 12 months on treatment, ranging from about 6 to 36 months. Samples averaged approximately 260,000 productive templates and some 96,000 productive rearrangements. Of the 80 to 95 participants in the trial, 25 to 30 had longitudinal samples available. Cryopreserved peripheral blood mononuclear cells were obtained prior to treatment, at the time of response, and at either disease progression or sustained remission. All remission and progressive disease samples were collected while patients were still receiving ibrutinib.

Looking up the germline V gene yields CDR1 SQVTM and CDR2 ANQGSEA. From the cysteine through the phenylalanine, the CDR3 covers 10 amino acids. Only the CDR3 DNA stays, 30 bases, in frame from base 1. A MiSeq instrument was used for deep resolution sequencing, which targeted depths ranging from 1 in 1 million up to 1 in 200,000 T cells, with coverage averaging 10x for each clonotype. The immunoSEQ hsTCRB Kit was used to generate TCR beta libraries. The original methods were these. Data were analyzed with ImmunoSEQ Data Assistant and ImmunoSEQ Analyzer, with V, D and J genes assigned per IMGT definitions. Clonality, which ranges from 0 to 1, was calculated by subtracting the normalized Shannon entropy of productive rearrangement frequencies from one. Public clonotype analysis was restricted to overrepresented clonotypes comprising at least 0.05% of each patient's repertoire. Around 14 repertoires from age-matched healthy donors, obtained from immuneACCESS, served as clonality controls. TCRdb mirrors the immuneACCESS table, restricted to in-frame sequences. Some clones are absent from its copies; in checked studies, under half trace to an unresolved V gene, and the reason for the others is unknown. The V and J calls and clone size are taken from that table; D and trimming were inferred from the DNA. This sample lists 150,000 to 200,000 clones; 88% were detected once. The ten largest clones capture 3% of the sample.

This clone has only a few counts. There is no known antigen for this receptor. Germline and junction disagree at one end, which may indicate a read error. The time point label for this specimen denotes: progressive disease on ibrutinib. For TCR beta library preparation, 1.5 to 2.5 micrograms of genomic DNA was extracted from cryopreserved PBMCs. Longitudinal blood samples from CLL patients on ibrutinib monotherapy were analyzed using high-throughput TCR beta sequencing. The patients took part in an open-label, single-center phase 2 trial of ibrutinib monotherapy. Study-wide findings and limitations: Public clonotypes were found to be uncommon and were observed to contract or remain stable during treatment; the increase in clonality was shown to reflect expansion of private clonotypes at ibrutinib response. Clonality rose at ibrutinib response, remained stable during sustained remission, and dropped back toward baseline at progression. Sustained-remission and progressing patients did not have matched sampling times, and lymph node repertoires were not examined. Baseline clonality exceeded that of age-matched healthy donors and correlated strongly with circulating CD8+ T-cell counts.

The sample consisted of PBMCs, taken at disease progression, from a patient treated with ibrutinib. The TCR was taken from a human donor with chronic lymphocytic leukemia. The chain employs TRBV29-1 and TRBJ1-1, and the D gene may be TRBD1, 5 bases matching. The sequenced DNA is TGTGGGGGTGGGAACACTGAAGCTTTCTTT. This encodes CGGGNTEAFF.